The 8 T cell receptor beta chains below all came from one sample that was sequenced in a study of blood T cell repertoires in COVID-19 (dated by TCRdb to the early 2020s). Library preparation employed the immunoSEQ multiplex PCR assay. TCRdb limited this immuneACCESS table to in-frame rearrangements with V and J called. A share of clones is missing; checked studies link under half to unresolved V genes, and the rest is unexplained. This sample comprises some 390,000 clones, around 87% of them detected only once. The ten largest clones capture 2.3% of the sample. Sequences were obtained from peripheral blood. The receptors were gathered from a woman aged 60 to 75 with COVID-19, enrolled during active disease.

The gene calls are TRBV7-3 and TRBJ2-2; possible D gene TRBD2, 6 bases. V was trimmed by 5 bases and J by 8 bases, leaving 12 bases between them. The germline V gene has CDR1 SGHTA and CDR2 FQGTGA. This CDR3 spans 13 amino acids. The CDR3 coding sequence is TGTGCCAGCAGCGTCGGCGGGGTTGGGGAGCTGTTTTTT. Protein sequence: CASSVGGVGELFF.

The gene calls are TRBV10-3 and TRBJ1-5, with 8 bases identical to TRBD1. J was trimmed by 2 bases and V by 6 bases; bases with no gene match: 3. Germline V gene sequence: CDR1 ENHRY, CDR2 SYGVKD. The length of the CDR3 is 14 residues. In DNA form, the CDR3 reads TGTGCCATCAGCGACAGGGGAGGCAATCAGCCCCAGCATTTT. The encoded protein is CAISDRGGNQPQHF.

V and J are TRBV4-1 and TRBJ1-1; D not certain. The CDR3 is 14 residues long. V was shortened by 4 bases and J by 3 bases, with 12 bases between the two germline ends. Germline V gene sequence: CDR1 MGHRA, CDR2 YSYEKL. CDR3 in amino acids: CASSPPLSDTEAFF. In DNA form, the CDR3 reads TGCGCCAGCAGCCCTCCCTTATCGGACACTGAAGCTTTCTTT.

The CDR3 DNA is TGCGCCAGCAGCCCGGACGGGACAGGGAACAATGAGCAGTTCTTC. It specifies CASSPDGTGNNEQFF. This chain links TRBV5-1 with TRBJ2-1; 9 positions match TRBD1. The CDR3 loop spans 15 amino acids. CDR1 is SGHRS and CDR2 is YFSETQ in the germline V gene. V lost 4 bases and J lost 5; bases outside the gene matches: 7.

As to this clone: The DNA is omitted, as the CDR3 cannot be located on it reliably, and the CDR3 follows TCRdb's listing. The CDR3 here is CASSKEVGSGASSYEQYF. V usage is TRBV21-1 and J usage is TRBJ2-7; TRBD2 is the table's D call and was not checked against the DNA. TRBV21-1 is designated a pseudogene. The CDR3 is 18 residues long, counting both termini.

This sequence joins TRBV30 and TRBJ1-1; D is ambiguous. CDR3 length equals 15 residues. CDR1 and CDR2 (germline): GTSNPN, SVGIG (reference sequence). The V end was cut by 0 bases, the J end by 1 base, with 12 bases between. CDR3 region: CAWSVAPGRNTEAFF. The CDR3 nucleotides read TGTGCCTGGAGTGTAGCCCCTGGTCGGAACACTGAAGCTTTCTTT.

The chain recombines TRBV5-1 with TRBJ2-7; TRBD1 matches 12 bases. The CDR3 consists of 15 residues. Germline lookup yields CDR1 SGHRS and CDR2 YFSETQ. Trimming took 3 bases from V and 4 from J; bases not matched to a gene: 5. The CDR3, as DNA: TGCGCCAGCAGCTGGGGACAGGGGGCTCGGTACGAGCAGTACTTC. This gives the protein CASSWGQGARYEQYF.

V and J are TRBV5-1 and TRBJ1-5; the match to TRBD1 covers 11 bases. Trimming cost V 3 bases and J 8 bases; bases outside gene matches: 7. The CDR3 runs to 15 residues. The germline gives CDR1 SGHRS, CDR2 YFSETQ. The DNA of the CDR3 is TGCGCCAGCAGCTCGGGACAGGGGGATTTGGAGCCCCAGCATTTT. This codes for CASSSGQGDLEPQHF.